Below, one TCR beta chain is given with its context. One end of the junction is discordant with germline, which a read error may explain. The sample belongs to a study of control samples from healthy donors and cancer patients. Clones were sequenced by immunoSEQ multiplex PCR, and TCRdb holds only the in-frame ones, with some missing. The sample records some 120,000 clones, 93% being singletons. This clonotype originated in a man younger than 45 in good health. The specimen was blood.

This chain's CDR3 is CASSLTVASYYGYTF. CDR3 DNA: TGTGCCAGTAGCCTGACAGTCGCGTCCTACTACGGCTACACCTTC. This chain uses TRBV19 with TRBJ1-2, with D possibly matching TRBD1 (5 bases). Germline V CDR1 and CDR2: LNHDA, SQIVND (reference sequence). The CDR3 covers 15 residues.